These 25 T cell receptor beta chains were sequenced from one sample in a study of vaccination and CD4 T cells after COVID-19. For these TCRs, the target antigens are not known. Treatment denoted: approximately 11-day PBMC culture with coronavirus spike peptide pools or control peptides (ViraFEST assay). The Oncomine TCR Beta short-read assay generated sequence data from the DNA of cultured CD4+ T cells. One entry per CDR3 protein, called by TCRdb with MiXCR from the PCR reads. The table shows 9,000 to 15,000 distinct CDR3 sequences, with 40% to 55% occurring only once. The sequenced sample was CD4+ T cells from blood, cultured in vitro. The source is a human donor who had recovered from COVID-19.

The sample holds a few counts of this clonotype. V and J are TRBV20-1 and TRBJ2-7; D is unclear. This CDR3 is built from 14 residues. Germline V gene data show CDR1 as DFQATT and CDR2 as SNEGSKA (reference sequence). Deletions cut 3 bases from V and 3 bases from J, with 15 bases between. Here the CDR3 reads CSASSGLSHYEQYF. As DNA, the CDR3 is TGCAGTGCTAGTTCAGGTCTATCCCACTACGAGCAGTACTTC.

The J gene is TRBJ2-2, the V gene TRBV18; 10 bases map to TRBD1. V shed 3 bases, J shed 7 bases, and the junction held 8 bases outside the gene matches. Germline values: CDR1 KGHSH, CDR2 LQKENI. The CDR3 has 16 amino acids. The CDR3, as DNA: TGTGCCAGCTCACCCCGGGACAGGGGAAAAATCGGGGAGCTGTTTTTT. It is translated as CASSPRDRGKIGELFF.

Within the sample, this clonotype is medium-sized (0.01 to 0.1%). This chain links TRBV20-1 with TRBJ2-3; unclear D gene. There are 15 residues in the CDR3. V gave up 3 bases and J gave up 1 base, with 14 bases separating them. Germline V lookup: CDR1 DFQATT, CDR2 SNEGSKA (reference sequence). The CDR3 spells CSASLLRSGTDTQYF. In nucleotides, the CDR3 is TGCAGTGCTAGTTTGCTGCGATCCGGCACAGATACGCAGTATTTT.

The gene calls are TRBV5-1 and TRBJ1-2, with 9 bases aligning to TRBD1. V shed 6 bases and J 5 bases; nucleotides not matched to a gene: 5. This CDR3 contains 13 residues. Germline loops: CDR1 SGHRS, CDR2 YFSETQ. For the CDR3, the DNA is TGCGCCAGCAACTTCGGACAGGGGTATGGCTACACCTTC. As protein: CASNFGQGYGYTF. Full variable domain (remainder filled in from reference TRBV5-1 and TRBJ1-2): KAGVTQTPRYLIKTRGQQVTLSCSPISGHRSVSWYQQTPGQGLQFLFEYFSETQRNKGNFPGRFSGRQFSNSRSEMNVSTLELGDSALYLCASNFGQGYGYTFGSGTRLTVV.

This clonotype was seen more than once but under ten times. CDR3 nucleotides: TGTGCCAGCAGTTGGACAGGGAGGTCGGAGACCCAGTACTTC. This encodes CASSWTGRSETQYF. The chain combines TRBV2 with TRBJ2-5; 8 nucleotides line up with TRBD1. Germline V gives CDR1 SNHLY, CDR2 FYNNEI. V shed 5 bases and J 5 bases; nucleotides not matched to a gene: 7. CDR3 length equals 14 residues.

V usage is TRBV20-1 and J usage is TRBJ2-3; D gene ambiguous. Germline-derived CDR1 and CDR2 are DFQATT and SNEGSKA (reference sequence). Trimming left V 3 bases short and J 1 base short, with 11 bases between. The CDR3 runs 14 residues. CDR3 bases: TGCAGTGCTAGTTCTAGTGACGGCACAGATACGCAGTATTTT. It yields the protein CSASSSDGTDTQYF.

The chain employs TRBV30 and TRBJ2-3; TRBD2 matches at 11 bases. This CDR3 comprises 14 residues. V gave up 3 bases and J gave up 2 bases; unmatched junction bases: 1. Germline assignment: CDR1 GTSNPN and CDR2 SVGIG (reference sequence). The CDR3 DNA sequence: TGTGCCTGGAGACTAGCGGGAGCCACAGATACGCAGTATTTT. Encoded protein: CAWRLAGATDTQYF.

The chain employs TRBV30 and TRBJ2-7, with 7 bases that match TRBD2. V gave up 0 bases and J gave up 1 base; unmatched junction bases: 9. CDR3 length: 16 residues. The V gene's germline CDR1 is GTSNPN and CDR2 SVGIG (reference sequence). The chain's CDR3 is CAWSVFRGLRSYEQYF. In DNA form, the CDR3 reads TGTGCCTGGAGTGTATTCCGGGGACTACGGTCCTACGAGCAGTACTTC.

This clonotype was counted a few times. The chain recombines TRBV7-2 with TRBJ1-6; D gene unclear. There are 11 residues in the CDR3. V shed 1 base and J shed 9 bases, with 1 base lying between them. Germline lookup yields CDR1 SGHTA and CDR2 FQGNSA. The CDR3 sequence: CASSLVSPLHF. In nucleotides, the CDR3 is TGTGCCAGCAGCTTAGTTTCACCCCTCCACTTT.

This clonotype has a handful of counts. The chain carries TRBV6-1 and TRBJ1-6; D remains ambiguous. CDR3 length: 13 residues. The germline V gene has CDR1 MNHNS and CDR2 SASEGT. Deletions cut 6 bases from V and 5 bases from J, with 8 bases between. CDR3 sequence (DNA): TGTGCCAGCAGCCGTGTGGATAATTCACCCCTCCACTTT. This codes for CASSRVDNSPLHF.

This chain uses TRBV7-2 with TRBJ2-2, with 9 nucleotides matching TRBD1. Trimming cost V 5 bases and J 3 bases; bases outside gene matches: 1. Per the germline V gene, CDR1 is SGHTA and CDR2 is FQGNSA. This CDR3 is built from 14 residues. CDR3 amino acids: CASSGDRDTGELFF. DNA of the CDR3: TGTGCCAGCAGCGGGGACAGGGACACCGGGGAGCTGTTTTTT.

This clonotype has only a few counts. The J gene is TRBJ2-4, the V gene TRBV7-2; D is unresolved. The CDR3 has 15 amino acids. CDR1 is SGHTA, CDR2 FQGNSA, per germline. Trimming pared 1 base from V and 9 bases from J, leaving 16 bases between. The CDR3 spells CASSLDFRDGRIQYF. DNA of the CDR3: TGTGCCAGCAGCTTAGACTTCCGCGATGGTCGCATTCAGTACTTC. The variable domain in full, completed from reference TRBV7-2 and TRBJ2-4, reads GAGVSQSPSNKVTEKGKDVELRCDPISGHTALYWYRQSLGQGLEFLIYFQGNSAPDKSGLPSDRFSAERTGGSVSTLTIQRTQQEDSAVYLCASSLDFRDGRIQYFGAGTRLSVL.

CDR3 region: CSAKQKREWVSNEQFF. In DNA, the CDR3 is TGCAGTGCAAAGCAAAAGCGGGAGTGGGTTTCCAATGAGCAGTTCTTC. This sequence joins TRBV20-1 and TRBJ2-1; 8 nucleotides align to TRBD2. Trimming took 6 bases from V and 6 from J; bases not matched to a gene: 16. The germline V gene has CDR1 DFQATT and CDR2 SNEGSKA (reference sequence). This CDR3 has 16 amino acids.

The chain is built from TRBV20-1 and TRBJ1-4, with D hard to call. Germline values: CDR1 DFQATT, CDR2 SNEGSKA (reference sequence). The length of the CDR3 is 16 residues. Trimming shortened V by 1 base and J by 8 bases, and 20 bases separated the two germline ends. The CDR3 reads CSARGYAVASREKLFF. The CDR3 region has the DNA TGCAGTGCTAGAGGGTACGCTGTGGCTTCTCGGGAAAAACTGTTTTTT.

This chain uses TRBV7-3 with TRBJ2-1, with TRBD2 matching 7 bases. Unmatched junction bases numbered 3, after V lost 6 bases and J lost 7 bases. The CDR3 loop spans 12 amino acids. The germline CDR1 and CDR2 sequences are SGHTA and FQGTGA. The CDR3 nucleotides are TGTGCCAGCAGTCCCGGGGGGAATGAGCAGTTCTTC. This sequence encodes CASSPGGNEQFF.

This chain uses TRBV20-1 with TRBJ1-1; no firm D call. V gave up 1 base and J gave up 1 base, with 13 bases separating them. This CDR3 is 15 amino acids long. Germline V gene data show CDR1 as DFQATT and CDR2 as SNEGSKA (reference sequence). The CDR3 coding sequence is TGCAGTGCTAGAGCAGCCGGGCATGCGAACACTGAAGCTTTCTTT. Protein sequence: CSARAAGHANTEAFF.

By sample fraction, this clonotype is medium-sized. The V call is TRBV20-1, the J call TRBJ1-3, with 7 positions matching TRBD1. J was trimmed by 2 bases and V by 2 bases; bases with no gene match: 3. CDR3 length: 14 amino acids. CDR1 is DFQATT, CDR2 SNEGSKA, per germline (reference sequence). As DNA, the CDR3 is TGCAGTGCTAGAAGGCAGGGGGCTGGAAACACCATATATTTT. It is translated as CSARRQGAGNTIYF.

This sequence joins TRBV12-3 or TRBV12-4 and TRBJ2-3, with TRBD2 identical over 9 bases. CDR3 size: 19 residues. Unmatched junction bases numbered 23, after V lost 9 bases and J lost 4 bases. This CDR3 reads CASCRASGIPSSCPDTQYF. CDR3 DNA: TGTGCCAGTTGTCGGGCTAGCGGGATCCCGTCTTCCTGCCCAGATACGCAGTATTTT.

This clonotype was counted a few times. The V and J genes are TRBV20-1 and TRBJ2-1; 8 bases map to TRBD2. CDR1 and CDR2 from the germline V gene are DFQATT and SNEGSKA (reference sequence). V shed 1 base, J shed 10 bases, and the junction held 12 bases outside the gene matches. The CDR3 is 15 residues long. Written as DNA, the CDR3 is TGCAGTGCTAGAGTCACCCGCGGGGGGCAGTCGGAGCAGTTCTTC. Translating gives CSARVTRGGQSEQFF.

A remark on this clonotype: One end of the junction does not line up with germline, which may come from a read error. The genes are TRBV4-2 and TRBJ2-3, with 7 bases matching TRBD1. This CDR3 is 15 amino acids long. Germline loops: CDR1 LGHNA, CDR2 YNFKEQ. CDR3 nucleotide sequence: TGTGCCAGCAGCCAAGACAGGGGGAGCACAAATACGCAGTATTTT. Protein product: CASSQDRGSTNTQYF.

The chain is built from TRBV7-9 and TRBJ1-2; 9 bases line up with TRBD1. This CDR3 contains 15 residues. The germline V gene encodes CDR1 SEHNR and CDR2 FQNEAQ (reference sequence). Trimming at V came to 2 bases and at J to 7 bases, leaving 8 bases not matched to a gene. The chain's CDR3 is CASSLLGTGNTGYTF. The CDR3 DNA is TGTGCCAGCAGCTTACTAGGGACAGGGAATACTGGCTACACCTTC.

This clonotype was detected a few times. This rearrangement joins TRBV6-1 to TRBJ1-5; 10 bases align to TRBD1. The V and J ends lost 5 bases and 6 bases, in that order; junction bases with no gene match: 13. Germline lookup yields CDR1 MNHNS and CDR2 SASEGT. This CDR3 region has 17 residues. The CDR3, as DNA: TGTGCCAGCAGTCTGGGACGGACAGGGGGGAGAATTCAGCCCCAGCATTTT. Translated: CASSLGRTGGRIQPQHF.

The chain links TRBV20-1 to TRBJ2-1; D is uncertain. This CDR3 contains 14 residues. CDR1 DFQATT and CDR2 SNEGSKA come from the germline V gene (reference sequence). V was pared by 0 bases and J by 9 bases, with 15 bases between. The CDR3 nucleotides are TGCAGTGCTAGAGAAGAGTTAGCCAGTGGTGAGCAGTTCTTC. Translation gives CSAREELASGEQFF.

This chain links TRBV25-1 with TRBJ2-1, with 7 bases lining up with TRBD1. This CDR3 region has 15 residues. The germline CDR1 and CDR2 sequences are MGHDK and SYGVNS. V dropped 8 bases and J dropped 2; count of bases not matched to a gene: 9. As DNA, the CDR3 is TGTGCCAGCGACAGGGACGTTGGCCCCTACAATGAGCAGTTCTTC. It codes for CASDRDVGPYNEQFF.

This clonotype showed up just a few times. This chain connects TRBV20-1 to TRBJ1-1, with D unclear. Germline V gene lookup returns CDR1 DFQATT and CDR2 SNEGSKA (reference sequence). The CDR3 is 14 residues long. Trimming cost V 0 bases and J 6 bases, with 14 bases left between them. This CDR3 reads CSARDEYHIPEAFF. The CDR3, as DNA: TGCAGTGCTAGAGATGAGTATCACATCCCTGAAGCTTTCTTT.